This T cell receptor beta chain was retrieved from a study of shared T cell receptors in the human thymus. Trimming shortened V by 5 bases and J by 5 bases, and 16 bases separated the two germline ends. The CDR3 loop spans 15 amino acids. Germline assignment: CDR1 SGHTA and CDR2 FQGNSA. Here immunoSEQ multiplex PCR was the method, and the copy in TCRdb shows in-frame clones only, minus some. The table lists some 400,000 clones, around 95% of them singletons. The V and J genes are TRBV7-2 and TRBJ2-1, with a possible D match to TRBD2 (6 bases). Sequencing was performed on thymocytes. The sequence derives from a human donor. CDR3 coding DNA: TGTGCCAGCAGCCCTAGGTCTAGCGAAAACAATGAGCAGTTCTTC. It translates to CASSPRSSENNEQFF.